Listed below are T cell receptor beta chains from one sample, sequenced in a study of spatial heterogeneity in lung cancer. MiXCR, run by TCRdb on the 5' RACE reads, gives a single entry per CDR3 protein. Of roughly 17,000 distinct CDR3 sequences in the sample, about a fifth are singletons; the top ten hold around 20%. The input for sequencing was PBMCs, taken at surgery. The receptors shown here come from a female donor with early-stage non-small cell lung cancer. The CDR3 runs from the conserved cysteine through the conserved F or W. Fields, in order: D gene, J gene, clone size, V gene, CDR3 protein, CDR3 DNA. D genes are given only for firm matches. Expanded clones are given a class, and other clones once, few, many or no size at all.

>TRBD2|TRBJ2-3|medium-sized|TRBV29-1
CSVLKLAGVGYTQYF
TGCAGCGTCCTCAAACTAGCGGGAGTCGGATATACGCAGTATTTT
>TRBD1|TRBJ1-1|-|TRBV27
CASSSQGAAFF
TGTGCCAGCAGTTCACAGGGGGCGGCTTTCTTT
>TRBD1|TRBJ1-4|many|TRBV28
CASRPGTGAHKLFF
TGTGCCAGCAGACCGGGGACAGGGGCCCACAAACTGTTTTTT
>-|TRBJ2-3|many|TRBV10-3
CAISGGEDTQYF
TGTGCCATCAGTGGGGGAGAAGATACGCAGTATTTT
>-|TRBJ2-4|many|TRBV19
CASSMGWRDTPKNIQYF
TGTGCCAGTAGTATGGGGTGGAGGGACACCCCAAAAAACATTCAGTACTTC
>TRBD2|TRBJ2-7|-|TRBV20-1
CSARLAGAYEQYF
TGCAGTGCTAGACTAGCGGGAGCCTACGAGCAGTACTTC
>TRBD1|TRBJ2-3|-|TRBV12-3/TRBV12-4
CASSPPGQPTDTQYF
TGTGCCAGCAGCCCCCCGGGACAGCCCACAGATACGCAGTATTTT
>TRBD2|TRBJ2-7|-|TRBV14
CASSQAGGLYEQYF
TGTGCCAGCAGCCAGGCGGGAGGACTCTACGAGCAGTACTTC
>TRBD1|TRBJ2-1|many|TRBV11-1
CASSLGQGINNEQFF
TGTGCCAGCAGCTTAGGACAGGGAATAAACAATGAGCAGTTCTTC
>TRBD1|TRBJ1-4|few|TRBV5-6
CASSPGTGNEKLFF
TGTGCCAGCAGCCCAGGGACAGGCAATGAAAAACTGTTTTTT